What follows are 5 T cell receptor beta chains derived from one specimen sequenced in a study of vaccination and CD4 T cells after COVID-19. These receptors are not linked to any known antigen. Indicated treatment: roughly ten-day PBMC culture with coronavirus spike peptide pools or control peptides (ViraFEST assay). Prior to the COVID-19 pandemic (2011-2018), the unexposed donor's CD4+ T cells were collected. The study sequenced cultured CD4+ T cell DNA using the Oncomine TCR Beta short-read assay. From cultured CD4+ T cells, genomic DNA was extracted. TCRdb reanalysed the PCR reads using MiXCR and keeps one entry per CDR3 protein. Among approximately 9,000 distinct CDR3 sequences listed, approximately 30% were seen once. The sample taken for sequencing was CD4+ T cells from blood, cultured in vitro. The receptors come from a human donor in good health.

J is TRBJ2-7 and V is TRBV7-9; D not resolved. This CDR3 is built from 11 residues. Trimming removed 5 bases from V and 5 bases from J, with 7 bases in between. CDR1 is SEHNR and CDR2 is FQNEAQ in the germline V gene (reference sequence). CDR3 sequence: CASSPLDEQYF. CDR3 DNA: TGTGCCAGCAGCCCTCTGGACGAGCAGTACTTC.

The chain uses TRBV7-9 and TRBJ2-3; the D is unclear. This CDR3 has 14 residues. Between the trimmed V and J ends, which lost 5 bases and 0 bases, there was a span of 9 bases. Germline CDR1 and CDR2: SEHNR and FQNEAQ (reference sequence). The CDR3 coding sequence is TGTGCCAGCAGCCCCGATGGGAGCACAGATACGCAGTATTTT. This codes for CASSPDGSTDTQYF.

This chain joins TRBV7-2 and TRBJ2-7; TRBD2 matches 8 bases. This CDR3 has 18 residues. J lost 1 base, V lost 3 bases, and 14 bases had no gene match. Germline V CDR1 and CDR2: SGHTA, FQGNSA. CDR3 region: CASSFAPPLAELSYEQYF. CDR3 DNA sequence: TGTGCCAGCAGCTTCGCTCCCCCACTAGCGGAGCTGTCCTACGAGCAGTACTTC.

The chain carries TRBV14 and TRBJ2-7, with 8 nucleotides matching TRBD2. CDR3 length: 16 amino acids. Per the germline V gene, CDR1 is SGHDN and CDR2 is FVKESK. The V segment lost 1 base and the J segment 1 base; nucleotides outside the gene matches: 6. This CDR3 is CASSQVWTSRSYEQYF. The CDR3 region has the DNA TGTGCCAGCAGCCAAGTTTGGACTAGCAGATCCTACGAGCAGTACTTC.

This clonotype is judged large (0.1 to 1%). The rearrangement joins TRBV20-1 to TRBJ2-5, with unresolved D. Between the trimmed V and J ends, which lost 2 bases and 5 bases, there was a span of 9 bases. The CDR3 is 12 residues long. The germline gives CDR1 DFQATT, CDR2 SNEGSKA (reference sequence). The CDR3 sequence: CSARPSSETQYF. The CDR3 nucleotides read TGCAGTGCTAGACCCTCATCGGAGACCCAGTACTTC.